The 23 T cell receptor beta chains below all came from one sample that was sequenced in a study of cytomegalovirus exposure and HLA in healthy donors. Libraries were prepared by immunoSEQ multiplex PCR; TCRdb keeps only in-frame clonotypes and omits some of them. The sample gives 150,000 to 200,000 clones, 85% of which show up once; about 15% is in the top ten. Sequenced sample: PBMCs. Receptors originate from a man between 18 and 35 years old in good health and CMV-seropositive.

Only one count was recorded for this clone. This rearrangement joins TRBV28 to TRBJ1-2; D unclear. Germline V lookup: CDR1 MDHEN, CDR2 SYDVKM. V lost 8 bases and J 4 bases, leaving 20 bases between the germline ends. CDR3 length equals 15 residues. In DNA form, the CDR3 reads TGTGCCAGCTCACCGGCGGCCGGGTTTGGCTATGGCTACACCTTC. Amino acid sequence: CASSPAAGFGYGYTF.

The genes are TRBV28 and TRBJ2-7; 7 bases are a match to TRBD1. This CDR3 spans 12 amino acids. V lost 6 bases, J lost 2 bases, and 1 base stayed unmatched. Germline V gene lookup returns CDR1 MDHEN and CDR2 SYDVKM. CDR3 residues: CASRTGPYEQYF. CDR3 DNA: TGTGCCAGCAGGACAGGGCCCTACGAGCAGTACTTC.

The sample holds one count of this clone. V gene TRBV16 combines with J gene TRBJ2-1, with 9 bases matching TRBD1. J was trimmed by 8 bases and V by 0 bases; bases with no gene match: 8. The CDR3 sequence is 16 residues long. Germline V gene lookup returns CDR1 KGHSY and CDR2 FQNENV. This chain's CDR3 is CASSQSWNRGLYEQFF. The CDR3 DNA reads as TGTGCCAGCAGCCAATCGTGGAACAGGGGGCTGTATGAGCAGTTCTTC.

This sequence joins TRBV4-1 and TRBJ2-7, with TRBD1 matching over 8 bases. Germline assignment: CDR1 MGHRA and CDR2 YSYEKL. This CDR3 is built from 13 residues. V dropped 6 bases and J dropped 5; count of bases not matched to a gene: 6. The CDR3 sequence: CASRQTGEHEQYF. The CDR3 DNA reads TGCGCCAGCAGGCAGACAGGGGAGCACGAGCAGTACTTC.

The chain has TRBV6-5 and TRBJ2-1; possibly TRBD2 for D (5 bases). The CDR3 contains 12 residues. V lost 4 bases, J lost 7 bases, and 8 bases lay in between. The germline V gene has CDR1 MNHEY and CDR2 SVGAGI. The CDR3 DNA is TGTGCCAGCAGTTTTAGAGGGAATGAGCAGTTCTTC. It translates to CASSFRGNEQFF.

CDR3 sequence reads: CASSKRSAAGEVSDTQYF. The CDR3 nucleotides read TGTGCCAGCAGCAAACGGAGTGCTGCGGGAGAGGTTTCAGATACGCAGTATTTT. V is TRBV7-3 and J is TRBJ2-3; 7 bases match TRBD2. Losses at the gene ends were 5 bases for V and 4 bases for J; bases not matched to a gene: 18. From germline, CDR1 is SGHTA and CDR2 FQGTGA. This CDR3 contains 18 residues.

The genes are TRBV28 and TRBJ2-5, with D perhaps matching TRBD1 (5 bases). CDR1 MDHEN and CDR2 SYDVKM come from the germline V gene. Trimming cost V 7 bases and J 6 bases, with 15 bases left between them. The CDR3 covers 13 residues. CDR3 in amino acids: CASIGQGPQTQYF. The CDR3 DNA follows: TGTGCCAGCATAGGGCAGGGCCCCCAGACCCAGTACTTC.

As DNA, the CDR3 is TGTGCCACCCGACAGGGGAACACCGGGGAGCTGTTTTTT. The encoded protein is CATRQGNTGELFF. The rearrangement uses TRBV27 and TRBJ2-2; 7 bases are shared with TRBD1. CDR3 length: 13 residues. Germline loops: CDR1 MNHEY, CDR2 SMNVEV (reference sequence). With V trimmed by 10 bases and J by 1 base, 3 bases remained unmatched.

This chain uses TRBV28 with TRBJ2-6; TRBD2 matches 7 bases. Germline-derived CDR1 and CDR2 are MDHEN and SYDVKM. V shed 6 bases, J shed 0 bases, and the junction held 5 bases outside the gene matches. This CDR3 has 16 residues. This CDR3 reads CASRSGVGSGANVLTF. The CDR3 nucleotides read TGTGCCAGCAGGAGCGGGGTTGGCTCTGGGGCCAACGTCCTGACTTTC.

The CDR3 coding sequence is TGTGCCACCAGCAGAGATCCTCGCGGGGGGGGCCTCGGTGGCTACACCTTC. Its translation is CATSRDPRGGGLGGYTF. This chain joins TRBV15 and TRBJ1-2; possibly TRBD1 for D (6 bases). CDR3 length equals 17 residues. V shed 0 bases and J shed 7 bases, with 21 bases lying between them. Germline CDR1 LNHNV, CDR2 YYDKDF (reference sequence).

V is TRBV18 and J is TRBJ2-3; TRBD2 matches 7 bases. Germline V gene sequence: CDR1 KGHSH, CDR2 LQKENI. J lost 8 bases, V lost 2 bases, and 22 bases had no gene match. The CDR3 contains 19 residues. The CDR3 region is CASSPATAAGDFVSGTQYF. The DNA of the CDR3 is TGTGCCAGCTCACCAGCAACGGCGGCGGGAGATTTCGTTTCGGGTACGCAGTATTTT.

J is TRBJ1-5 and V is TRBV6-1, with D maybe TRBD1 (5 bases). The germline CDR1 and CDR2 sequences are MNHNS and SASEGT. V was clipped by 6 bases and J by 2 bases, with 8 bases between them. This CDR3 contains 13 residues. The CDR3 bases are TGTGCCAGCAGCCCGGGGGGCAATCAGCCCCAGCATTTT. It is translated as CASSPGGNQPQHF.

V is TRBV11-3 and J is TRBJ1-2, with 11 nucleotides matching TRBD1. Germline lookup yields CDR1 SGHNT and CDR2 YENEEA. J was trimmed by 2 bases and V by 4 bases; bases with no gene match: 12. The CDR3 totals 18 residues. The CDR3 region is CASSSGLGTGGDNYGYTF. CDR3 bases: TGTGCCAGCAGCTCCGGTTTGGGGACAGGGGGTGACAACTATGGCTACACCTTC.

This rearrangement joins TRBV28 to TRBJ1-6; the match to TRBD1 covers 9 bases. J lost 7 bases, V lost 6 bases, and 7 bases had no gene match. Germline CDR1 is MDHEN and CDR2 is SYDVKM. This CDR3 contains 15 residues. The CDR3 sequence is CASSTTGTGNSPLHF. The CDR3 bases are TGTGCCAGCAGCACAACCGGGACAGGGAATTCACCCCTCCACTTT.

The chain carries TRBV10-3 and TRBJ2-5; 10 bases are shared with TRBD2. The CDR3 runs 17 residues. The V and J ends lost 0 bases and 3 bases, in that order; junction bases with no gene match: 7. Germline CDR1 ENHRY, CDR2 SYGVKD. CDR3 DNA: TGTGCCATCAGTGAGTCGCCCCTAGCGGGGGTTGAAGAGACCCAGTACTTC. This gives the protein CAISESPLAGVEETQYF.

The chain has TRBV5-1 and TRBJ2-1, with TRBD1 identical over 8 bases. The germline V gene encodes CDR1 SGHRS and CDR2 YFSETQ. The CDR3 sequence is 15 residues long. V shed 1 base and J 7 bases; nucleotides not matched to a gene: 7. Here the CDR3 reads CASSLSRQGANEQFF. CDR3 DNA: TGCGCCAGCAGCTTGAGTCGGCAGGGGGCTAATGAGCAGTTCTTC. Full variable domain (outside the CDR3, taken from reference TRBV5-1 and TRBJ2-1): KAGVTQTPRYLIKTRGQQVTLSCSPISGHRSVSWYQQTPGQGLQFLFEYFSETQRNKGNFPGRFSGRQFSNSRSEMNVSTLELGDSALYLCASSLSRQGANEQFFGPGTRLTVL.

The gene calls are TRBV28 and TRBJ2-7; possible D gene TRBD2, 7 bases. The CDR3 loop spans 18 amino acids. V lost 3 bases to trimming and J lost 5 bases, with 26 bases between them. Germline values: CDR1 MDHEN, CDR2 SYDVKM. The CDR3 DNA is TGTGCCAGCAGTTTCCGGGCTAGCGGACAGCCCAGGAGCAACGAGCAGTACTTC. Translation: CASSFRASGQPRSNEQYF.

This clone has only a few counts. The chain employs TRBV28 and TRBJ2-7, with a tentative D call TRBD1 (5 bases). Germline V gene sequence: CDR1 MDHEN, CDR2 SYDVKM. V lost 7 bases and J lost 6, with 13 bases in between. This CDR3 has 12 amino acids. CDR3 nucleotides: TGTGCCAGCAATAACGCAGGGTTCGAGCAGTACTTC. This gives the protein CASNNAGFEQYF.

This clone was counted a single time. The genes are TRBV28 and TRBJ2-1, with 11 bases that match TRBD2. The trim removed 6 bases at V and 6 bases at J, leaving 10 bases unmatched. This CDR3 has 16 residues. Germline CDR1 reads MDHEN; CDR2 reads SYDVKM. The CDR3 protein is CASSLPLAGVLNEQFF. The CDR3 DNA reads as TGTGCCAGCAGCCTTCCACTAGCGGGAGTTCTCAATGAGCAGTTCTTC.

V is TRBV7-9 and J is TRBJ2-5; 11 bases agree with TRBD1. Germline CDR1 and CDR2: SEHNR and FQNEAQ (reference sequence). V trimming: 11 bases; J trimming: 5 bases; junction bases outside the gene matches: 4. The CDR3 runs to 12 residues. The CDR3 loop reads CAAGQGVETQYF. Here the CDR3 DNA reads TGTGCCGCGGGACAGGGGGTTGAGACCCAGTACTTC.

This chain joins TRBV19 and TRBJ2-3, with 11 bases identical to TRBD2. The J segment lost 2 bases and the V segment lost 5 bases, leaving 12 bases of the junction unmatched. Germline V lookup: CDR1 LNHDA, CDR2 SQIVND (reference sequence). The length of the CDR3 is 18 residues. CDR3 sequence (DNA): TGTGCCAGTAGTGCCTCTCCGATAGCGGGGGGGTCCACAGATACGCAGTATTTT. The encoded protein is CASSASPIAGGSTDTQYF.

A single count supports this clone. The chain links TRBV5-1 to TRBJ2-7; TRBD1 is a possible D gene (5 bases). Trimming stripped 0 bases from V and 6 bases from J, with 16 bases between. This CDR3 is 15 amino acids long. The V gene's germline CDR1 is SGHRS and CDR2 YFSETQ. CDR3 protein: CASSLVDQGFLEQYF. Here the CDR3 DNA reads TGCGCCAGCAGCTTGGTAGACCAGGGTTTCCTCGAGCAGTACTTC.

The chain couples TRBV28 to TRBJ2-7; maybe TRBD2 (6 bases). With 3 bases removed from V and 4 bases from J, the gap between germline ends came to 13 bases. Germline V gives CDR1 MDHEN, CDR2 SYDVKM. This CDR3 region has 14 residues. CDR3 loop: CASSFLAGTYEQYF. CDR3 sequence (DNA): TGTGCCAGCAGTTTTTTAGCAGGGACTTACGAGCAGTACTTC.